This T cell receptor (beta chain) originates from a study of OX40 agonist ivuxolimab in advanced cancers. Looking at the study overall: Partial responses were observed in three patients, of whom one had hepatocellular carcinoma and two had cutaneous melanoma.

Collection of blood occurred at baseline, at cycle 4 day 1, and at cycle 7 day 1. This CDR3 has 18 residues. Trimming left V 5 bases short and J 6 bases short, with 28 bases between. Germline values: CDR1 SGHVS, CDR2 FNYEAQ. Profiled with immunoSEQ multiplex PCR; TCRdb holds only in-frame clones, not every one. The table includes tens of thousands of clones, 87% detected once. The material sequenced was CD4+ or CD8+ T cells sorted from blood, taken in a trial of the OX40 agonist ivuxolimab. This clonotype was sampled from an adult with an advanced solid tumor such as melanoma, head and neck, liver or kidney cancer. The V and J genes are TRBV7-6 and TRBJ1-2, with TRBD1 as a possible D gene (5 bases). CDR3 bases: TGTGCCAGCAGCGCCTGGGGCCTTTCCGGGCCGCCACGCCATGGCTACACCTTC. It specifies CASSAWGLSGPPRHGYTF. Full variable domain (missing parts from reference TRBV7-6 and TRBJ1-2): GAGVSQSPRYKVTKRGQDVALRCDPISGHVSLYWYRQALGQGPEFLTYFNYEAQQDKSGLPNDRFSAERPEGSISTLTIQRTEQRDSAMYRCASSAWGLSGPPRHGYTFGSGTRLTVV.